These T cell receptor beta chains were read from a single sample in a study of cytomegalovirus exposure and HLA in healthy donors. Profiling relied on immunoSEQ multiplex PCR, and the TCRdb table lists in-frame clones only, not all of them. Here the sample spans fewer than 200,000 clones, roughly 82% being singletons. The material sequenced was PBMCs. The receptors derive from a girl aged 2-10 years in good health and CMV-seropositive. Each CDR3 is given with its conserved first and last residue. D genes are given only for firm matches. The size entry is marked missing in some rows and otherwise reads once, few, many or a size class.

>NA|NA|TRBJ2-7|TRBV30
CAQGSGFGSLHEQYF
TGTGCGCAGGGCTCAGGTTTCGGGAGTCTCCACGAGCAGTACTTC
>NA|NA|TRBJ1-3|TRBV19
CASSIGGGGNTIYF
TGTGCCAGTAGTATCGGCGGCGGTGGAAACACCATATATTTT
>NA|TRBD2|TRBJ2-1|TRBV30
CAWSASGIGYEQFF
TGTGCCTGGAGTGCAAGCGGGATCGGCTATGAGCAGTTCTTC
>once|TRBD2|TRBJ2-1|TRBV9
CASSGSGGSYNEQFF
TGTGCCAGCAGCGGCTCGGGGGGCTCCTACAATGAGCAGTTCTTC
>NA|NA|TRBJ1-2|TRBV5-1
CASRLDGGSGYTF
TGCGCCAGCAGGCTCGACGGAGGTTCTGGCTACACCTTC
>NA|NA|TRBJ2-7|TRBV11-3
CASSFRRLSGTYEQYF
TGTGCCAGCAGCTTTAGGCGGCTTTCGGGGACCTACGAGCAGTACTTC
>NA|NA|TRBJ1-4|TRBV7-2
CASSLVGAANEKLFF
TGTGCCAGCAGCTTAGTGGGGGCGGCTAATGAAAAACTGTTTTTT
>once|NA|TRBJ2-7|TRBV9
CASSPRDTYFYEQYF
TGTGCCAGCAGCCCTCGGGACACTTACTTCTACGAGCAGTACTTC
>NA|TRBD2|TRBJ2-1|TRBV5-6
CASSTLAANNEQFF
TGTGCCAGCAGCACACTAGCGGCGAACAATGAGCAGTTCTTC
>NA|TRBD1|TRBJ1-6|TRBV5-1
CASSFGQGDPDNSPLHF
TGCGCCAGCAGCTTCGGACAGGGCGACCCCGATAATTCACCCCTCCACTTT
>NA|NA|TRBJ2-7|TRBV9
CASSVTPGYEQYF
TGTGCCAGCAGCGTAACGCCGGGATACGAGCAGTACTTC
>once|TRBD1|TRBJ2-3|TRBV9
CASSVEDGTGKVLGTDTQYF
TGTGCCAGCAGCGTAGAGGACGGGACAGGGAAAGTCCTGGGGACAGATACGCAGTATTTT
>once|TRBD2|TRBJ2-7|TRBV28
CASSSPGLGIYEQYF
TGTGCCAGCAGTTCTCCGGGACTAGGGATATACGAGCAGTACTTC
>NA|TRBD2|TRBJ2-3|TRBV7-9
CSSSLARAGLASADTQYF
TGTTCCAGCAGCTTAGCTCGGGCGGGACTAGCATCCGCAGATACGCAGTATTTT
>once|TRBD1|TRBJ1-5|TRBV4-2
CASSQEPGGQPQHF
TGTGCCAGCAGCCAAGAGCCAGGGGGTCAGCCCCAGCATTTT
>NA|NA|TRBJ2-7|TRBV5-1
CASSFKMNGGEQYF
TGCGCCAGCAGCTTTAAAATGAATGGGGGGGAGCAGTACTTC
>NA|TRBD2|TRBJ2-6|TRBV5-1
CASSLGEGGANVLTF
TGCGCCAGCAGCTTGGGGGAGGGAGGGGCCAACGTCCTGACTTTC
>NA|NA|TRBJ2-7|TRBV13
CASSLSQGPYEQYF
TGTGCCAGCAGCTTATCTCAGGGCCCCTACGAGCAGTACTTC
>NA|NA|TRBJ1-2|TRBV5-5
CASSSGSLGGYGYTF
TGTGCCAGCAGCTCGGGTTCGTTAGGGGGCTATGGCTACACCTTC
>NA|TRBD2|TRBJ2-3|TRBV7-2
CASSFSSGGGDTQYF
TGTGCCAGCAGCTTTTCTAGCGGGGGGGGAGATACGCAGTATTTT
>NA|TRBD1|TRBJ2-7|TRBV9
CASSVGAQGAAYEQYF
TGTGCCAGCAGCGTAGGGGCACAGGGGGCAGCCTACGAGCAGTACTTC
>NA|TRBD1|TRBJ1-5|TRBV2
CASNRDRLNQPQHF
TGTGCCAGTAACCGGGACAGGCTAAATCAGCCCCAGCATTTT
>NA|NA|TRBJ2-7|TRBV28
CASSTLQGREQYF
TGTGCCAGCAGTACCCTACAGGGAAGGGAGCAGTACTTC
>NA|NA|TRBJ2-5|TRBV29-1
CSVEVSLGGETQYF
TGCAGCGTTGAAGTATCACTAGGGGGAGAGACCCAGTACTTC
>NA|NA|TRBJ1-1|TRBV30
CAWSVTGDTEAFF
TGTGCCTGGAGTGTAACGGGGGATACTGAAGCTTTCTTT
>NA|TRBD1|TRBJ2-2|TRBV4-1
CASSQRDRGQKTGELFF
TGCGCCAGCAGCCAACGGGACAGGGGGCAAAAAACCGGGGAGCTGTTTTTT
>NA|TRBD2|TRBJ2-1|TRBV9
CASSAGLADNEQFF
TGTGCCAGCAGTGCGGGACTAGCGGACAATGAGCAGTTCTTC
>NA|NA|TRBJ2-1|TRBV6-5
CASSYSGAENNEQFF
TGTGCCAGCAGTTACTCGGGGGCGGAAAACAATGAGCAGTTCTTC
>NA|NA|TRBJ1-1|TRBV5-1
CASPPGTPAMWARGPEAFF
TGCGCCAGCCCTCCCGGGACACCTGCAATGTGGGCCCGTGGGCCCGAAGCTTTCTTT
>few|NA|TRBJ1-2|TRBV6-6
CASSPTEDYGYTF
TGTGCCAGCAGCCCAACCGAGGACTATGGCTACACCTTC
>NA|TRBD1|TRBJ2-3|TRBV5-6
CASSSQGPDTQYF
TGTGCCAGCAGCTCACAGGGGCCAGATACGCAGTATTTT
>NA|TRBD2|TRBJ2-1|TRBV29-1
CSVEKGAGVFF
TGCAGCGTTGAAAAGGGCGCGGGGGTATTCTTC
>NA|NA|TRBJ2-3|TRBV6-6
CASSYGGRADTQYF
TGTGCCAGCAGTTACGGAGGGCGAGCAGATACGCAGTATTTT
>NA|NA|TRBJ2-2|TRBV11-2
CASSAVTGNPGELFF
TGTGCCAGCAGCGCCGTAACAGGGAATCCCGGGGAGCTGTTTTTT
>few|TRBD2|TRBJ2-3|TRBV11-3
CASSLTSGSVTDTQYF
TGTGCCAGCAGCTTAACTAGCGGGAGTGTTACAGATACGCAGTATTTT
>NA|TRBD1|TRBJ1-2|TRBV28
CASTPQGGRNYGYTF
TGTGCCAGCACCCCTCAGGGGGGTCGGAACTATGGCTACACCTTC